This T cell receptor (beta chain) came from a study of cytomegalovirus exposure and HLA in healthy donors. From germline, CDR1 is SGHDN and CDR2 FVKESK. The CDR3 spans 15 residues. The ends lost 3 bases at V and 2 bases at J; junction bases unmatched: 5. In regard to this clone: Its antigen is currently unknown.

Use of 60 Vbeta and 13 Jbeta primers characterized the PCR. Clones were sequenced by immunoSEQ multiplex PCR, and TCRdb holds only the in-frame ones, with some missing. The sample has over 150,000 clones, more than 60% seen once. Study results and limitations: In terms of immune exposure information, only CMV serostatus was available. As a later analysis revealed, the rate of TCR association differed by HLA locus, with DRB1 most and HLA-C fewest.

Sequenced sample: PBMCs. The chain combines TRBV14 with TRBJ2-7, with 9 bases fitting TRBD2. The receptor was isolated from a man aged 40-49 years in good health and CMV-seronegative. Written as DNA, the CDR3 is TGTGCCAGCAGCCAGAGCGGGGGGTCGACCTACGAGCAGTACTTC. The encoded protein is CASSQSGGSTYEQYF.